Shown below are 4 T cell receptor beta chains from a single sample sequenced in a study of beta chain features in type 1 diabetes. Sequencing targeted expressed TCRB transcripts, as all isolated RNA had been reverse transcribed. Clones were sequenced by immunoSEQ multiplex PCR, and TCRdb holds only the in-frame ones, with some missing. Seen here are about 150,000 clones, around 10% observed once, and the top ten hold approximately 0.5%. The antigens of these receptors remain unknown. Findings and caveats of the study: When Type 1 diabetes patients were examined, their TCRB CDR3s proved moderately but significantly shorter in all four CD4+ subsets.

The source material was central memory CD4+ T cells from blood. These receptors all come from a man aged 25-40 years with type 1 diabetes.

This clone was counted once. V is TRBV7-3 and J is TRBJ2-3, with TRBD2 identical over 9 bases. This CDR3 is 17 amino acids long. Looked up from germline, CDR1 is SGHTA and CDR2 is FQGTGA. V was pared by 6 bases and J by 5 bases, with 15 bases of the junction left unmatched. CDR3 in DNA: TGTGCCAGCAGTCAATCAACCGGCGGGAGGGGGGGAGATACGCAGTATTTT. As protein: CASSQSTGGRGGDTQYF.

A few counts support this clone. The genes are TRBV7-2 and TRBJ2-2; 7 nucleotides match TRBD2. In germline, CDR1 is SGHTA, CDR2 FQGNSA. The CDR3 is made up of 16 amino acids. J lost 5 bases, V lost 3 bases, and 9 bases had no gene match. CDR3 DNA sequence: TGTGCCAGCAGCTTGGTGGGAGGGCCTGGGACCGGGGAGCTGTTTTTT. This codes for CASSLVGGPGTGELFF.

Only a few counts were recorded for this clone. Distinct nucleotide sequences in the sample also encode this CDR3. V and J are TRBV28 and TRBJ2-7; 10 bases match TRBD1. The V gene's germline CDR1 is MDHEN and CDR2 SYDVKM. Unmatched junction bases numbered 4, after V lost 6 bases and J lost 2 bases. The CDR3 totals 14 residues. The CDR3 region is CASRATGGPYEQYF. The CDR3 DNA follows: TGTGCCAGCAGAGCGACAGGGGGCCCCTACGAGCAGTACTTC.

The genes are TRBV5-5 and TRBJ1-2; D is undetermined. Trimming removed 4 bases at V and 1 base at J, with 14 bases between. The CDR3 has 15 amino acids. Germline values: CDR1 SGHKS, CDR2 YYEKEE (reference sequence). CDR3: CASSQENFVNYGYTF. DNA of the CDR3: TGTGCCAGCAGCCAAGAGAACTTTGTTAACTATGGCTACACCTTC.